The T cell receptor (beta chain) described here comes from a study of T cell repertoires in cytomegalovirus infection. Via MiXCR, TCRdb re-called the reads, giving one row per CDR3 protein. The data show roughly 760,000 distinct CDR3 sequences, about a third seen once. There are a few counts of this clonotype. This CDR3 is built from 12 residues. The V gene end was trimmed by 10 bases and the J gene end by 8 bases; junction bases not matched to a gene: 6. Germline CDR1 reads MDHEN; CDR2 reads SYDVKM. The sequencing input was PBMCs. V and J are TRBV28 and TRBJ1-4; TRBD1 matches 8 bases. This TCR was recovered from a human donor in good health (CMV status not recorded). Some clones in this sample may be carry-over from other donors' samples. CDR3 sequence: CATTQGAEKLFF. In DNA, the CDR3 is TGTGCCACGACTCAGGGGGCCGAAAAACTGTTTTTT.